This TCR beta chain comes out of a study of blood T cell repertoires in COVID-19. Looking at the study overall: Sites across the United States, Italy and Spain contributed samples from acute and convalescent COVID-19. T cells, B-cell-depleted T cells, or PBMCs provided the cDNA or gDNA that served as material.

Trimming removed 2 bases from V and 6 bases from J, with 10 bases in between. This CDR3 region has 12 residues. The germline V gene has CDR1 GTSNPN and CDR2 SVGIG (reference sequence). In the source study's methods: Amplified reference gene primers provided the basis for estimating nucleated cell counts. Assay: immunoSEQ multiplex PCR; the TCRdb copy retains only in-frame clones and omits some. V, J and clone size are taken as reported in that table, and D and trimming were inferred from the DNA itself. The data hold tens of thousands of clones, with about 88% observed a single time. This clonotype originated in an elderly woman with acute or convalescent COVID-19. The V call is TRBV30, the J call TRBJ1-2; possibly TRBD1 for D (5 bases). What was sequenced was peripheral blood. CDR3 in amino acids: CAWSPGGDGYTF. CDR3 nucleotides: TGTGCCTGGAGTCCGGGGGGAGATGGCTACACCTTC.